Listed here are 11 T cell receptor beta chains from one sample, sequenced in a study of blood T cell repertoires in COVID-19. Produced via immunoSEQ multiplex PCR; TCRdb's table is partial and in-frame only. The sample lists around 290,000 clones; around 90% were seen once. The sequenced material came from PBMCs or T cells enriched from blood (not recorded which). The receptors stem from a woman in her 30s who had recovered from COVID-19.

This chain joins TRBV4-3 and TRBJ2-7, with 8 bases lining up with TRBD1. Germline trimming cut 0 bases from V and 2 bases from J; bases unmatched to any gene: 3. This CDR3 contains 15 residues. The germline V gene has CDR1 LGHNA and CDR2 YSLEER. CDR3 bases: TGCGCCAGCAGCCAAGACCCAGGGGGCCCCTACGAGCAGTACTTC. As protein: CASSQDPGGPYEQYF.

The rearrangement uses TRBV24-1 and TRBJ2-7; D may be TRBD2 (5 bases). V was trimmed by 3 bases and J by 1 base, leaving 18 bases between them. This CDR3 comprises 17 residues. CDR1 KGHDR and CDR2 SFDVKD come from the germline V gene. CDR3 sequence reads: CATSDGGSGRLSYEQYF. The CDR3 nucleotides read TGTGCCACCAGTGATGGCGGAAGCGGTAGATTATCCTACGAGCAGTACTTC.

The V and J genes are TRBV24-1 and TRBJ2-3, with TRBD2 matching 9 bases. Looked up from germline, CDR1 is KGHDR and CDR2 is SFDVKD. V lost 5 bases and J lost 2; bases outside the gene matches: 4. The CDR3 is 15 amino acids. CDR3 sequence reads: CATSVSGSITDTQYF. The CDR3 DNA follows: TGTGCCACCAGTGTTAGCGGGAGTATCACAGATACGCAGTATTTT.

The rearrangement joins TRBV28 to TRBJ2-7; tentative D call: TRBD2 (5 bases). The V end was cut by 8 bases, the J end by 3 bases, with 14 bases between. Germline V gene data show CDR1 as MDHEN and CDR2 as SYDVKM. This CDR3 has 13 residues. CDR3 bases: TGTGCCAGCGGGAGCCAACCTATCTACGAGCAGTACTTC. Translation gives CASGSQPIYEQYF.

CDR3 sequence reads: CASSLLAGGFSYNEQFF. In nucleotides, the CDR3 is TGTGCCAGCAGCTTGCTAGCGGGAGGGTTCTCCTACAATGAGCAGTTCTTC. The genes are TRBV5-6 and TRBJ2-1; 12 nucleotides line up with TRBD2. CDR1 SGHDT and CDR2 YYEEEE come from the germline V gene. This CDR3 comprises 17 residues. V lost 1 base to trimming and J lost 0 bases; unmatched junction nucleotides: 2.

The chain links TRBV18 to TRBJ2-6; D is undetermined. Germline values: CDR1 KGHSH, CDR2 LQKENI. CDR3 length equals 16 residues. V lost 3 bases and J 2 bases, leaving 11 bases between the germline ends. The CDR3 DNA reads TGTGCCAGCTCACCGGAGACCGTGACTGGGGCCAACGTCCTGACTTTC. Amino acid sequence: CASSPETVTGANVLTF.

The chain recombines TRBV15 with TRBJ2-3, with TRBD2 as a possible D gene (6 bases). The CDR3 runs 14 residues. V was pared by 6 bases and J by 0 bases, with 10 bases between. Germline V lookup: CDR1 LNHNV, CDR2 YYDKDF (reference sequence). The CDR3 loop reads CATSQSGSTDTQYF. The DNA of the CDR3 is TGTGCCACCAGTCAAAGCGGGAGCACAGATACGCAGTATTTT.

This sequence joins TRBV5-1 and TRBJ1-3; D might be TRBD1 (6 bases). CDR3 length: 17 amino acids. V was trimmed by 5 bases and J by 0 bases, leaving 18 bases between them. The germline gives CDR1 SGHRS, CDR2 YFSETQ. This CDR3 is CASRSSSGDRSGNTIYF. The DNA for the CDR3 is TGCGCCAGCAGGTCTTCCTCAGGGGATCGCTCTGGAAACACCATATATTTT.

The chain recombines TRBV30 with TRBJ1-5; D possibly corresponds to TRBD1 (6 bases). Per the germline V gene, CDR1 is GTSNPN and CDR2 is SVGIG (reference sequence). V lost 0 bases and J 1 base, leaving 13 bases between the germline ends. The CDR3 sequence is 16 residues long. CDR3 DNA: TGTGCCTGGAGTGTACCGGGGGGGCCGAGCAATCAGCCCCAGCATTTT. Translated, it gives CAWSVPGGPSNQPQHF.

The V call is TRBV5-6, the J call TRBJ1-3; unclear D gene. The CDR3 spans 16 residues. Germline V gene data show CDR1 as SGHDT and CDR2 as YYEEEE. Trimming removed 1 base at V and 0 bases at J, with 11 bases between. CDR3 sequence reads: CASSLTRPYSGNTIYF. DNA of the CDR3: TGTGCCAGCAGCTTGACGAGGCCCTACTCTGGAAACACCATATATTTT.

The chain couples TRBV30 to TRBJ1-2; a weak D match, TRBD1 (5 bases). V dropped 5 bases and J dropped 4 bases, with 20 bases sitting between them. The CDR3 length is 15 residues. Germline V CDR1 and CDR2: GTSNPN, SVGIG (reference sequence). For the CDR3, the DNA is TGTGCCTGGTGGACACCCCAACCGATGTTCTATGGCTACACCTTC. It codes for CAWWTPQPMFYGYTF.